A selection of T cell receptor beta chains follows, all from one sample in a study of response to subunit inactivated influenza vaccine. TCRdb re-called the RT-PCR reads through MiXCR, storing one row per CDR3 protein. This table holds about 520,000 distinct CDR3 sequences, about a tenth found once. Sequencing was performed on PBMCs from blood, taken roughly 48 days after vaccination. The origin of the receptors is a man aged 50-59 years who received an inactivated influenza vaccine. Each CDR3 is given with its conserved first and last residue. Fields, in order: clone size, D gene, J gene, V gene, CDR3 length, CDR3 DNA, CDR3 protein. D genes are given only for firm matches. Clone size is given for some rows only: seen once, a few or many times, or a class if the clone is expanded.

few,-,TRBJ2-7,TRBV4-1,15,TGCGCCAGCAGCCAAGATATTTTGGGGCAGCTGGAGCAGTACTTC,CASSQDILGQLEQYF
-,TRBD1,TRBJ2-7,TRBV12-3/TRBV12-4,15,TGTGCCAGCAGTTTAAGGGGACAGGGGGCTTTTGAGCAGTACTTC,CASSLRGQGAFEQYF
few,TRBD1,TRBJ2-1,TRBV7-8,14,TGTGCCAGCAGCTTAAATAGGGTACCAGGGGGGCAGTTCTTC,CASSLNRVPGGQFF
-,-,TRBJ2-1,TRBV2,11,TGTGCCAGCAGTGATCCCACTAGGGAGTTCTTC,CASSDPTREFF
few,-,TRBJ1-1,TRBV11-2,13,TGTGCCAGCAGCTTAGACGGGCTGGGGGGGGCTTTCTTT,CASSLDGLGGAFF
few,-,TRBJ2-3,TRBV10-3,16,TGTGCCATCAGTGAAAGATTAGCGGCTAGCACAGATACGCAGTATTTT,CAISERLAASTDTQYF
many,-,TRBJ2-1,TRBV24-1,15,TGTGCCACCAGTGATTTGCGAGGGGTTCACAATGAGCAGTTCTTC,CATSDLRGVHNEQFF
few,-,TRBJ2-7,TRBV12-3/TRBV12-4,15,TGTGCCAGCAGTTTATTTTCAGGGAAGATGGGCGAGCAGTACTTC,CASSLFSGKMGEQYF
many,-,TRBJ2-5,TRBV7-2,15,TGTGCCAGCAGCTTAGACGGGGGGCCCCAAGAGACCCAGTACTTC,CASSLDGGPQETQYF
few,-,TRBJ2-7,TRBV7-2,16,TGTGCCAGCAGCTTAAGAGGGCCCCAGGGCTCCTACGAGCAGTACTTC,CASSLRGPQGSYEQYF
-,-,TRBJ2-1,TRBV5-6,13,TGTGCCAGCAGCTTCCCCGGAACTAATGAGCAGTTCTTC,CASSFPGTNEQFF
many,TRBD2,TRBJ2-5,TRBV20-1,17,TGCAGTGCTAGAGACTCCGGACTAGCGGGGAAACAAGAGACCCAGTACTTC,CSARDSGLAGKQETQYF
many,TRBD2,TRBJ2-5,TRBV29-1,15,TGCAGCGTCAATTCCCGGACTAGCCGTCAAGAGACCCAGTACTTC,CSVNSRTSRQETQYF
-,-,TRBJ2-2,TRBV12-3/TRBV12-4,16,TGTGCCAGCAGTTTGGCAGGCAGGGGCGGGACCGGGGAGCTGTTTTTT,CASSLAGRGGTGELFF
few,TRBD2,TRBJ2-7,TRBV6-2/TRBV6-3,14,TGTGCCAGCAACCTAGCGGGAGGGAGTTCCGAGCAGTACTTC,CASNLAGGSSEQYF
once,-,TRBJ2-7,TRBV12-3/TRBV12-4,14,TGTGCCAGCAGTTTAAGGGGGGGGTCCCACGAGCAGTACTTC,CASSLRGGSHEQYF
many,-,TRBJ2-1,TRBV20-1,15,TGCAGTGCTAGCGGCGGGAACTGGCTCTACAATGAGCAGTTCTTC,CSASGGNWLYNEQFF
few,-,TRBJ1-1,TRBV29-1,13,TGCAGCGTCGTGGGCCGGGACACCACTGAAGCTTTCTTT,CSVVGRDTTEAFF
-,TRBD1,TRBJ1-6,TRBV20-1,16,TGCAGTGCTAGAGTGGGAAGGACAGGGGGTAACTCACCCCTCCACTTT,CSARVGRTGGNSPLHF
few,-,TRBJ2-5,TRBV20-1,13,TGCAGTGTTCCCGGACGCGCCGTGGTGGCCCAGTACTTC,CSVPGRAVVAQYF
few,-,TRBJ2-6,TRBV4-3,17,TGCGCCAGCAGCCCAACAACGGGTTCCTCTGGGGCCAACGTCCTGACTTTC,CASSPTTGSSGANVLTF
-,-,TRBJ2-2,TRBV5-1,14,TGCGCCAGCAGCGAGGGGAGCGGCACCGGGGAGCTGTTTTTT,CASSEGSGTGELFF
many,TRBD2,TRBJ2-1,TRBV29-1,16,TGCAGCGTTGTTCTAGCGGGAGGGAGGTCCTACAATGAGCAGTTCTTC,CSVVLAGGRSYNEQFF
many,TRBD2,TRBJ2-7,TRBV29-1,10,TGCAGCGTTGGGGAGGGTAAGCAGTACTTC,CSVGEGKQYF
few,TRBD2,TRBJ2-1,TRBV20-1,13,TGCAGTGCTAGTACTAGCGTTGTGCATGAGCAGTTCTTC,CSASTSVVHEQFF
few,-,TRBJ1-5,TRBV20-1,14,TGCAGTGCTGGAGGGGTCTATAGCAATCAGCCCCAGCATTTT,CSAGGVYSNQPQHF
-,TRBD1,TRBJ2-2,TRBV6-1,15,TGTGCCAGCAGCAGACGACAGGGGTGGAACGGGGAGCTGTTTTTT,CASSRRQGWNGELFF
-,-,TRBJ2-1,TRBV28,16,TGTGCCAGCACCGCCCAGTGGGGGGTCGGCCTTACGATGCAGTTCTTC,CASTAQWGVGLTMQFF
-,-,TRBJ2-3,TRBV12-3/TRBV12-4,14,TGTGCCAGCAGCCCTGGGGGGCGAGCAGATACGCAGTATTTT,CASSPGGRADTQYF
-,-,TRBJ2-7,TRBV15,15,TGTGCCACCAGCACGGGGATGGGGAACTCCTACGAGCAGTACTTC,CATSTGMGNSYEQYF
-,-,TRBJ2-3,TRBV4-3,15,TGCGCCAGCAGCCAAGTCGGGACGCTCGGAGATACGCAGTATTTT,CASSQVGTLGDTQYF
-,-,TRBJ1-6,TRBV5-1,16,TGCGCCAGCAGCTTGGCCGAAGGGAGGATCGGTTCACCCCTCCACTTT,CASSLAEGRIGSPLHF
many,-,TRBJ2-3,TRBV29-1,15,TGCAGCGTTGAATGGGCGAGGAAAAGCACAGATACGCAGTATTTT,CSVEWARKSTDTQYF
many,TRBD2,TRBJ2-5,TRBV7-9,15,TGTGCCAGCAGCCCCCGGACTAGGTACCAAGAGACCCAGTACTTC,CASSPRTRYQETQYF
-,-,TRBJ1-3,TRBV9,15,TGTGCCAGCAGCGTAGGGGCAGGGCCTAGAGACACCATATATTTT,CASSVGAGPRDTIYF
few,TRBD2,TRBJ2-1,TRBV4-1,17,TGCGCCAGCAGCCAAGCGAGCGGGGGGAGCTCCTACAATGAGCAGTTCTTC,CASSQASGGSSYNEQFF
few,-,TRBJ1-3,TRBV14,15,TGTGCCAGCAGCCCGAGACTGCACTCTGGAAACACCATATATTTT,CASSPRLHSGNTIYF
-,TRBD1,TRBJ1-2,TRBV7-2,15,TGTGCCAGCAGCCCTGGGACAGGGTACAACTATGGCTACACCTTC,CASSPGTGYNYGYTF
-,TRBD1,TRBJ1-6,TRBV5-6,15,TGTGCCAGCAGCTCGACCGGACAGGGGTTTTCACCCCTCCACTTT,CASSSTGQGFSPLHF
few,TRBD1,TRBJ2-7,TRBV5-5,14,TGTGCCAGCAGCTTGTGGACAGGGGGCTACGAGCAGTACTTC,CASSLWTGGYEQYF
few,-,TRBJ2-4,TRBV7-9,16,TGTGCCAGCAGCCCCCCTGGCGGAAGGACGAGAAACATTCAGTACTTC,CASSPPGGRTRNIQYF
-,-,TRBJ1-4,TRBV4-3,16,TGCGCCAGCAGCCAAGGGGTCCACGCAACTAATGAAAAACTGTTTTTT,CASSQGVHATNEKLFF
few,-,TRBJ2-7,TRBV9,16,TGTGCCAGCAGCGTAGGACCGGGACACTGGACCTACGAGCAGTACTTC,CASSVGPGHWTYEQYF
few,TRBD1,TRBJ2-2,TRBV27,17,TGTGCCAGCAGTTTAGGGACAGGAGGTCTCGCGGCCGGGGAGCTGTTTTTT,CASSLGTGGLAAGELFF
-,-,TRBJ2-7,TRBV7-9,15,TGTGCCAGCAGCTTCGGGGGAATCGTTCGCGACGAGCAGTACTTC,CASSFGGIVRDEQYF
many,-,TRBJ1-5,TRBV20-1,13,TGCAGTATAGTGTCGCGGTTGGGGCAGCCCCAGCATTTT,CSIVSRLGQPQHF
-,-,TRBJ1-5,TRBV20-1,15,TGCAGTGCTAGTCTGGAGTTTAATAGCAATCAGCCCCAGCATTTT,CSASLEFNSNQPQHF
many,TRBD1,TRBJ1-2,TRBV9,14,TGTGCCAGCAGCGAGGGAGTGGGACAGGCTCGCTACACCTTC,CASSEGVGQARYTF
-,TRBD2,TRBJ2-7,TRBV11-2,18,TGTGCCAGCTCCCTTGGAGGAGCTCTAGCGGGGGGGCCGCGTGAGCAGTACTTC,CASSLGGALAGGPREQYF